This TCR beta chain emerged from a study of blood T cell repertoires in COVID-19. Method: immunoSEQ multiplex PCR; TCRdb's copy keeps in-frame clones and lacks some. Of approximately 300,000 clones detected, roughly 90% appear once; the ten largest clones hold roughly a tenth. Looked up from germline, CDR1 is ENHRY and CDR2 is SYGVKD. The CDR3 extends over 14 amino acids. With 5 bases clipped from V and 10 bases from J, the junction kept 5 bases outside the gene matches. The chain combines TRBV10-3 with TRBJ2-1; the match to TRBD2 covers 13 bases. Material: PBMCs or T cells enriched from blood (not recorded which). The source is a woman younger than 45 who had recovered from COVID-19. The CDR3 coding sequence is TGTGCCATCAGTAATTGGACTAGCGGGAGAGAGCAGTTCTTC. Amino acids: CAISNWTSGREQFF.